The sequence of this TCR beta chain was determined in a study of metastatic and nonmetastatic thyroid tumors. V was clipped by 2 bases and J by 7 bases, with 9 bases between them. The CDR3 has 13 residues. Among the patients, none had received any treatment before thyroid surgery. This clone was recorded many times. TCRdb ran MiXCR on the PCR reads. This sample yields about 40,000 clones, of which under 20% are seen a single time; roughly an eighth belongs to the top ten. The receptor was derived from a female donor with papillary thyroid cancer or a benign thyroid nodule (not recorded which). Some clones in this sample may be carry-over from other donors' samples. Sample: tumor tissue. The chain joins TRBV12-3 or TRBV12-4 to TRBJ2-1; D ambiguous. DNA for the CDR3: TGTGCCAGCAGTTTATCAGTGTCTAATGAGCAGTTCTTC. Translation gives CASSLSVSNEQFF.